The T cell receptor (beta chain) under discussion was sequenced for a study of high-grade serous ovarian cancer treatment subgroups. Looking at the study overall: Mean per sample: around 13,000 reads, thousands of unique TCR beta rearrangements. Regarding the study as a whole: Only CDR3 was analyzed; CDR1 and CDR2 were not.

Data came from immunoSEQ multiplex PCR; TCRdb stores just in-frame clones and leaves some out. The repertoire holds 2,000 or so clones, with approximately 66% as singletons. Trimming removed 2 bases from V and 6 bases from J; junction bases left unmatched: 10. Germline values: CDR1 SEHNR, CDR2 FQNEAQ (reference sequence). The length of the CDR3 is 18 residues. Note on this clone: What it recognizes is unknown.

Tumor tissue was taken before any definitive surgery or chemotherapy was given. Source material: tumor tissue. The sequence came from a human donor with high-grade serous ovarian cancer. The chain links TRBV7-9 to TRBJ1-6; 10 bases align to TRBD1. The CDR3 reads CASSLYLGQGVINSPLHF. DNA for the CDR3: TGTGCCAGCAGCTTATACTTAGGACAGGGGGTTATTAATTCACCCCTCCACTTT.